The clone carrying this T cell receptor (beta chain) was recorded many times. No antigen is known for it. TCRdb reprocessed the 5' RACE reads via MiXCR and lists one record per CDR3 protein. In the table there are around 65,000 distinct CDR3 sequences, about 6% of which are singletons. The CDR3 is 19 residues long. Losses at the gene ends were 0 bases for V and 0 bases for J; bases not matched to a gene: 11. Germline V gene data show CDR1 as SGHRS and CDR2 as YFSETQ. This sample stems from a study of T cells after yellow fever vaccination. The study, taken as a whole, reports: Reappearance after the booster was observed for most primary-vaccination clones (about 96% CD4, about 90% CD8).

The TCR comes from a man aged 18 to 35 who received the YFV17D yellow fever vaccine. The starting material was CD4+ T cells sorted from PBMCs, obtained around 15 days after the first yellow fever vaccination. The chain carries TRBV5-1 and TRBJ2-1; TRBD1 matches at 8 bases. CDR3 in amino acids: CASSLAGTGLLSSYNEQFF. The DNA for the CDR3 is TGCGCCAGCAGCTTGGCAGGGACAGGTCTATTAAGCTCCTACAATGAGCAGTTCTTC.